The 20 T cell receptor beta chains given below trace back to one sample, sequenced in a study of vaccination and CD4 T cells after COVID-19. These receptors' targets are unknown. Sequencing of cultured CD4+ T cell DNA used the Oncomine TCR Beta short-read assay. TCRdb independently ran MiXCR on the PCR reads; one entry per CDR3 protein. The table includes approximately 18,000 distinct CDR3 sequences, about 50% detected once. Specified treatment: roughly 10-day PBMC culture with coronavirus spike peptide pools or control peptides (ViraFEST assay). Sequencing was performed on CD4+ T cells from blood, cultured in vitro, taken before SARS-CoV-2 vaccination. The receptors shown here come from a human donor who had recovered from COVID-19.

This clonotype was recorded a few times. The rearrangement links TRBV28 to TRBJ2-7, with TRBD1 matching over 7 bases. CDR3 length: 16 residues. In germline, CDR1 is MDHEN, CDR2 SYDVKM. V lost 5 bases and J lost 2; bases outside the gene matches: 12. DNA for the CDR3: TGTGCCAGCAGTCGAAACTCCGGGACAGATCCCTACGAGCAGTACTTC. Residues: CASSRNSGTDPYEQYF. The whole variable domain, remainder taken from reference TRBV28 and TRBJ2-7, is DVKVTQSSRYLVKRTGEKVFLECVQDMDHENMFWYRQDPGLGLRLIYFSYDVKMKEKGDIPEGYSVSREKKERFSLILESASTNQTSMYLCASSRNSGTDPYEQYFGPGTRLTVT.

The V gene is TRBV15, the J gene TRBJ2-3; D might be TRBD2 (5 bases). Germline V gene sequence: CDR1 LNHNV, CDR2 YYDKDF (reference sequence). The CDR3 extends over 13 amino acids. Trimming removed 7 bases at V and 1 base at J, with 9 bases between. CDR3 in amino acids: CATTAGRTDTQYF. The CDR3, as DNA: TGTGCCACCACGGCGGGCCGCACAGATACGCAGTATTTT.

This chain connects TRBV20-1 to TRBJ1-4; D unresolved. CDR1 is DFQATT, CDR2 SNEGSKA, per germline (reference sequence). The CDR3 is 13 residues long. V was shortened by 5 bases and J by 3 bases, with 10 bases between the two germline ends. DNA for the CDR3: TGCAGTGCTGCCGCACAATCTAATGAAAAACTGTTTTTT. Translation gives CSAAAQSNEKLFF.

The rearrangement links TRBV7-2 to TRBJ2-2; 7 bases fit TRBD2. The CDR3 is 16 amino acids. Germline V gene sequence: CDR1 SGHTA, CDR2 FQGNSA. J gave up 5 bases and V 2 bases, and 8 bases lay outside the gene matches. The CDR3 bases are TGTGCCAGCAGCTTATACCCGGGCGGGGGAACCGGGGAGCTGTTTTTT. This codes for CASSLYPGGGTGELFF. Supplemented by reference TRBV7-2 and TRBJ2-2, the full variable domain reads GAGVSQSPSNKVTEKGKDVELRCDPISGHTALYWYRQSLGQGLEFLIYFQGNSAPDKSGLPSDRFSAERTGGSVSTLTIQRTQQEDSAVYLCASSLYPGGGTGELFFGEGSRLTVL.

The gene calls are TRBV30 and TRBJ1-1, with a weak D call TRBD1 (5 bases). The germline gives CDR1 GTSNPN, CDR2 SVGIG (reference sequence). The V and J ends lost 2 bases and 10 bases respectively, with 23 bases between them. This CDR3 comprises 15 residues. CDR3 nucleotide sequence: TGTGCCTGGAGTACGGGGCCGCAAATCGCCTATACAGCTTTCTTT. This codes for CAWSTGPQIAYTAFF.

V usage is TRBV10-3 and J usage is TRBJ1-1, with no clear D. V was clipped by 6 bases and J by 0 bases, with 5 bases between them. This CDR3 is 12 amino acids long. Germline V gene sequence: CDR1 ENHRY, CDR2 SYGVKD. In DNA, the CDR3 is TGTGCCATCAGCGGCTTGAACACTGAAGCTTTCTTT. Amino acid sequence: CAISGLNTEAFF.

The chain carries TRBV4-3 and TRBJ2-1; TRBD2 agrees at 11 bases. J was trimmed by 10 bases and V by 4 bases; bases with no gene match: 12. Looked up from germline, CDR1 is LGHNA and CDR2 is YSLEER. The CDR3 runs 16 residues. CDR3 DNA: TGCGCCAGCAGCCCCTTTGCGCTAGCGGGAGGCGGCGAGCAGTTCTTC. Residues: CASSPFALAGGGEQFF.

This clonotype was seen only a few times. This rearrangement joins TRBV20-1 to TRBJ2-7, with 7 bases fitting TRBD1. Trimming removed 6 bases from V and 6 bases from J; junction bases left unmatched: 17. The CDR3 has 15 amino acids. The V gene's germline CDR1 is DFQATT and CDR2 SNEGSKA (reference sequence). Written as DNA, the CDR3 is TGCAGTGCAAACAGGGGATTTTCTTTATTTCGCGAGCAGTACTTC. It codes for CSANRGFSLFREQYF.

V is TRBV19 and J is TRBJ2-3, with D perhaps matching TRBD2 (5 bases). The germline V and J ends were trimmed by 2 bases and 3 bases, with 6 bases remaining between them. Per germline, CDR1 LNHDA and CDR2 SQIVND (reference sequence). This CDR3 has 13 amino acids. CDR3 nucleotide sequence: TGTGCCAGTAGTATATCGGGAACAGATACGCAGTATTTT. Amino acid sequence: CASSISGTDTQYF.

The J gene is TRBJ2-2, the V gene TRBV11-3; D is uncertain. The CDR3 has 12 residues. Trimming shortened V by 5 bases and J by 2 bases, and 3 bases separated the two germline ends. CDR1 and CDR2 from the germline V gene are SGHNT and YENEEA. CDR3 sequence (DNA): TGTGCCAGCAGCGAAAACACCGGGGAGCTGTTTTTT. Translated: CASSENTGELFF. Full variable domain (outside the CDR3, taken from reference TRBV11-3 and TRBJ2-2): EAGVVQSPRYKIIEKKQPVAFWCNPISGHNTLYWYLQNLGQGPELLIRYENEEAVDDSQLPKDRFSAERLKGVDSTLKIQPAELGDSAVYLCASSENTGELFFGEGSRLTVL.

The V and J genes are TRBV15 and TRBJ2-2, with 9 bases that match TRBD2. With V trimmed by 6 bases and J by 4 bases, 6 bases remained unmatched. The CDR3 covers 15 residues. Per the germline V gene, CDR1 is LNHNV and CDR2 is YYDKDF (reference sequence). The DNA of the CDR3 is TGTGCCACCAGAGAGGGACTAGCCGGCACCGGGGAGCTGTTTTTT. Protein: CATREGLAGTGELFF. Full variable domain (remainder filled in from reference TRBV15 and TRBJ2-2): DAMVIQNPRYQVTQFGKPVTLSCSQTLNHNVMYWYQQKSSQAPKLLFHYYDKDFNNEADTPDNFQSRRPNTSFCFLDIRSPGLGDTAMYLCATREGLAGTGELFFGEGSRLTVL.

The gene calls are TRBV2 and TRBJ1-3, with D perhaps matching TRBD1 (5 bases). The V end was cut by 3 bases, the J end by 2 bases, with 8 bases between. There are 14 residues in the CDR3. The germline V gene encodes CDR1 SNHLY and CDR2 FYNNEI. DNA for the CDR3: TGTGCCAGCAGTGAGGGGGGGGCTGGAAACACCATATATTTT. The encoded protein is CASSEGGAGNTIYF.

V and J are TRBV15 and TRBJ2-7; D gene uncertain. From germline, CDR1 is LNHNV and CDR2 YYDKDF (reference sequence). The CDR3 length is 11 residues. Trimming shortened V by 11 bases and J by 3 bases, and 11 bases separated the two germline ends. The CDR3 DNA follows: TGTGCCCCTGGGCTTCACTACGAGCAGTACTTC. Its protein is CAPGLHYEQYF.

This clonotype showed up just a few times. The chain is built from TRBV6-5 and TRBJ2-5; 8 nucleotides agree with TRBD2. V lost 2 bases, J lost 3 bases, and 11 bases stayed unmatched. CDR1 MNHEY and CDR2 SVGAGI come from the germline V gene. The CDR3 contains 17 residues. CDR3 sequence reads: CASSYRVGRDEKETQYF. Here the CDR3 DNA reads TGTGCCAGCAGTTACCGCGTCGGGAGGGATGAGAAAGAGACCCAGTACTTC.

This clonotype was counted a few times. The chain joins TRBV20-1 to TRBJ2-2; 7 bases match TRBD1. Trimming cost V 6 bases and J 5 bases; bases outside gene matches: 9. The V gene's germline CDR1 is DFQATT and CDR2 SNEGSKA (reference sequence). The CDR3 extends over 14 amino acids. The CDR3 nucleotides read TGCAGTGCCTCCCAGGGGGATCGTACCGGGGAGCTGTTTTTT. It yields the protein CSASQGDRTGELFF.

The chain uses TRBV7-9 and TRBJ2-5; perhaps TRBD2 as D (5 bases). The V gene's germline CDR1 is SEHNR and CDR2 FQNEAQ (reference sequence). The CDR3 consists of 12 residues. With 4 bases removed from V and 2 bases from J, the gap between germline ends came to 5 bases. CDR3: CASSSGQETQYF. In nucleotides, the CDR3 is TGTGCCAGCAGCTCGGGGCAAGAGACCCAGTACTTC.

The rearrangement uses TRBV6-1 and TRBJ2-7, with D perhaps matching TRBD2 (6 bases). Trimming cost V 10 bases and J 3 bases, with 16 bases left between them. Germline V gives CDR1 MNHNS, CDR2 SASEGT. The CDR3 consists of 13 residues. The CDR3 coding sequence is TGTGCCATCCGGGACTCCTGGAACTACGAGCAGTACTTC. Protein: CAIRDSWNYEQYF.

This clonotype turned up a few times. J is TRBJ2-7 and V is TRBV19, with TRBD1 matching 9 bases. Trimming took 8 bases from V and 6 from J; bases not matched to a gene: 2. The CDR3 totals 11 residues. Germline V lookup: CDR1 LNHDA, CDR2 SQIVND (reference sequence). The CDR3 nucleotides are TGTGCCAGTGGGACAGGGAGCGAGCAGTACTTC. Protein: CASGTGSEQYF.

The V and J genes are TRBV2 and TRBJ2-5; D not resolved. In germline, CDR1 is SNHLY, CDR2 FYNNEI. This CDR3 is built from 10 residues. V lost 6 bases to trimming and J lost 4 bases, with 3 bases between them. Written as DNA, the CDR3 is TGTGCCAGCAGATCAGAGACCCAGTACTTC. This translates into CASRSETQYF.

Notes on this clonotype: The limits of the CDR3 on the DNA are not certain, so only TCRdb's listed CDR3 is given. The rearrangement uses TRBV19 and TRBJ1-5; whether TRBD1, the table's D call, matches the DNA was not checked. The CDR3 numbers 15 amino acids, ends counted. CDR1 LNHDA and CDR2 SQIVND come from the germline V gene (reference sequence). The CDR3 region is CASSISVRGLQPQHF.